The rows below give T cell receptor beta chains drawn from one sample of a study of T cells expressing NK-cell markers. From the 5' RACE reads, TCRdb lists one entry per CDR3 protein and no DNA. This listing includes a few hundred thousand distinct CDR3 sequences. Sequencing input: blood T cells: a sorted CD56 or NKG2C T cell subset, CD4+ or CD8+ T cells, or bulk PBMC T cells (not recorded which). These receptors originate from a man aged 18-70 years in good health. CDR3s include the opening cysteine and the closing phenylalanine or tryptophan.

v_call	j_call	cdr3_aa
TRBV5-4	TRBJ2-1	CASSAKRGDSYNEQFF
TRBV7-6	TRBJ2-2	CASSRRGHDTGELFF
TRBV5-1	TRBJ2-6	CASNSQGEAGANVLTF
TRBV29-1	TRBJ1-2	CSVGGQGITDGYTF
TRBV7-9	TRBJ2-1	CASSYGGFEQFF
TRBV4-2	TRBJ2-3	CASSHQLKTDTQYF
TRBV24-1	TRBJ1-6	CATSDGGNSPLHF
TRBV19	TRBJ2-4	CASSWLEGMTTAKNIQYF
TRBV20-1	TRBJ1-2	CSVTDIHKGYGYTF
TRBV20-1	TRBJ1-4	CSARANEGRRFEKLFF
TRBV3-1	TRBJ1-6	CASSQGPGTTLHF
TRBV2	TRBJ1-6	CASSVRGQGTSPLHF
TRBV27	TRBJ1-2	CASIGGSDGYTF
TRBV5-1	TRBJ2-5	CASQAGGLQETQYF
TRBV5-1	TRBJ2-7	CASSQMVGGLAIYEQYF
TRBV20-1	TRBJ2-3	CSAPWIAGGLQEQYF
TRBV28	TRBJ1-3	CASSGGVGNTIYF
TRBV6-5	TRBJ1-6	CASSYKGGRNSPLHF
TRBV7-3	TRBJ1-1	CASSLHRRIFEDTEAFF
TRBV6-5	TRBJ1-1	CASSYSHRGGAEAFF
TRBV12-3/TRBV12-4	TRBJ2-1	CASSYTTSGGRQQFF
TRBV7-2	TRBJ1-2	CASSSDRTYGYTF
TRBV20-1	TRBJ1-4	CSAPLGGFNEKLFF
TRBV12-3/TRBV12-4	TRBJ1-5	CASSLVRRGSNQPQHF
TRBV6-1	TRBJ2-3	CASRRVLAGGGTDTQYF
TRBV12-3/TRBV12-4	TRBJ1-5	CASSLLGTGGGQPQHF
TRBV5-4	TRBJ2-7	CASGSSSRDRGTYEQYF
TRBV28	TRBJ2-5	CASRKTAQETQYF
TRBV15	TRBJ2-7	CATSSRDGLSYEQYF
TRBV12-3/TRBV12-4	TRBJ2-1	CASSKPFTGGGNEQFF
TRBV5-1	TRBJ1-1	CASSTLQGSGEAFF
TRBV10-3	TRBJ1-2	CAISESGSFTNYGYTF
TRBV6-1	TRBJ2-5	CASMRTSGGQETQYF
TRBV18	TRBJ2-2	CASSPLGGTYTGELFF
TRBV2	TRBJ2-7	CASSRGGTHPSYEQYF
TRBV2	TRBJ2-1	CASRGDRGPKQFF
TRBV6-5	TRBJ1-1	CASSYPGTGDAFF
TRBV5-6	TRBJ1-5	CASSPKPTGGPQPQHF
TRBV2	TRBJ1-1	CASSLNLEAFF
TRBV30	TRBJ2-1	CAWSHVAAGGLYEQFF
TRBV29-1	TRBJ1-1	CSVEDGGTARGAFF
TRBV7-9	TRBJ2-7	CASSPKSGVEQYF
TRBV7-9	TRBJ1-1	CASSPQSAGGTEAFF
TRBV20-1	TRBJ2-3	CSARGGSVADTQYF
TRBV11-2	TRBJ2-7	CASSLDPGQGHEQYF
TRBV21-1	TRBJ2-5	CASSKGKSETQYF